Below, one T cell receptor (beta chain) is given with its context. Its antigen remains unidentified. This specimen comes from a study of T cell repertoires in cytomegalovirus infection. Study-wide background: Matching HLA type, along with CMV infection, was indicated by public TCR beta signatures.

Whole-study results and caveats: The ex vivo response was dominated by HLA-C-restricted CMV-specific TCR beta clonotypes. Accumulated public TCR beta family frequency recognized individuals carrying CMV together with the relevant HLA.

From the reads, TCRdb called clonotypes with MiXCR, one entry per CDR3 protein. The table shows around 200,000 distinct CDR3 sequences, with about 39% occurring only once. This sequence was found in a human donor in good health (CMV status not recorded). Some clones in this sample may be carry-over from other donors' samples. Sequenced here: CD8+ T cells from cultured PBMCs, sampled from culture after CMV antigen stimulation.

CDR3 DNA sequence: TGTGCCAGTAGTATCCGGACTGACTTCCCCGGGGAGCTGTTTTTT. This sequence encodes CASSIRTDFPGELFF. The rearrangement joins TRBV19 to TRBJ2-2; maybe TRBD2 (5 bases). CDR1 is LNHDA, CDR2 SQIVND, per germline (reference sequence). This CDR3 is built from 15 residues. V lost 3 bases to trimming and J lost 6 bases, with 14 bases between them.